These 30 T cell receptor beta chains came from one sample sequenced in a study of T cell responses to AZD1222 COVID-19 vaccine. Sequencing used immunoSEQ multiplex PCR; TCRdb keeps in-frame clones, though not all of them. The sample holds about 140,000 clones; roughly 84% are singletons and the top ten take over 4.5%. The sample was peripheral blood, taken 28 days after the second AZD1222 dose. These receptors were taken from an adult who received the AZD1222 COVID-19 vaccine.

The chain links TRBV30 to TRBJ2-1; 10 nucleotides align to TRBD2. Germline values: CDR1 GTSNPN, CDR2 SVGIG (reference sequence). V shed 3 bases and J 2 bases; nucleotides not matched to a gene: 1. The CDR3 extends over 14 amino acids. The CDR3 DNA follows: TGTGCCTGGAGGGGGACTAGCGCCTACAATGAGCAGTTCTTC. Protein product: CAWRGTSAYNEQFF. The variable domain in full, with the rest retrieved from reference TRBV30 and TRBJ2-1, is SQTIHQWPATLVQPVGSPLSLECTVEGTSNPNLYWYRQAAGRGLQLLFYSVGIGQISSEVPQNLSASRPQDRQFILSSKKLLLSDSGFYLCAWRGTSAYNEQFFGPGTRLTVL.

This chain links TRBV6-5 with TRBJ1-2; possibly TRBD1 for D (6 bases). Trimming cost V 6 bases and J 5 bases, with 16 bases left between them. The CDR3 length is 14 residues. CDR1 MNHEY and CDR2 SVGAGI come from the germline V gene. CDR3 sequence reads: CASSRADSAYGYTF. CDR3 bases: TGTGCCAGCAGCCGCGCGGACAGCGCATATGGCTACACCTTC.

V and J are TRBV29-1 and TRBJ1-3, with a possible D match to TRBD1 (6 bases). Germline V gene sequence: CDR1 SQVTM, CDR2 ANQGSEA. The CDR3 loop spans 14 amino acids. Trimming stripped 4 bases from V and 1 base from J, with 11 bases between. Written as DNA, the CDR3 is TGCAGCGTTGGGGGGGCAGGGTCTGGAAACACCATATATTTT. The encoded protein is CSVGGAGSGNTIYF.

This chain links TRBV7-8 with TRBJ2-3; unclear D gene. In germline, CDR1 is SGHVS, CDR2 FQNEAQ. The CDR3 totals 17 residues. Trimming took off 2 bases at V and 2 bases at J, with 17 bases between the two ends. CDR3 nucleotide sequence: TGTGCCAGCAGCTTAAAGCCCCCCCAACTGAACACAGATACGCAGTATTTT. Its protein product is CASSLKPPQLNTDTQYF. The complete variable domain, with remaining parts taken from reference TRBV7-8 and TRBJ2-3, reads GAGVSQSPRYKVAKRGQDVALRCDPISGHVSLFWYQQALGQGPEFLTYFQNEAQLDKSGLPSDRFFAERPEGSVSTLKIQRTQQEDSAVYLCASSLKPPQLNTDTQYFGPGTRLTVL.

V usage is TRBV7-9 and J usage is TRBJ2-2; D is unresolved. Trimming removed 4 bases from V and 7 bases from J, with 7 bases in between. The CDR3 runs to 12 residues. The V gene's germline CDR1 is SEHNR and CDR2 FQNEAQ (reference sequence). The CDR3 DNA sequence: TGTGCCAGCAGCTCCTTTGGCGGGGAGCTGTTTTTT. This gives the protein CASSSFGGELFF.

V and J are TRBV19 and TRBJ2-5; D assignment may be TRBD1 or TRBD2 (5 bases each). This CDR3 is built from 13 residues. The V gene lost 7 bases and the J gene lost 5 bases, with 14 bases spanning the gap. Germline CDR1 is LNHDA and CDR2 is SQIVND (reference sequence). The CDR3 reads CASNSGTRETQYF. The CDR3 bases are TGTGCCAGTAACTCAGGGACCCGGGAGACCCAGTACTTC.

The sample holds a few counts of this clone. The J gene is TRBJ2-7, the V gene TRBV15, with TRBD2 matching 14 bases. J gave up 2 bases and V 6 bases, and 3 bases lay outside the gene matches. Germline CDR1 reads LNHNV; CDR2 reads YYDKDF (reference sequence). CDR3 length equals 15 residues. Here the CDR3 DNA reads TGTGCCACCAGTATGGGACTAGCGGGGGCCTACGAGCAGTACTTC. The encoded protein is CATSMGLAGAYEQYF. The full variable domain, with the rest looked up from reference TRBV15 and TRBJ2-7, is DAMVIQNPRYQVTQFGKPVTLSCSQTLNHNVMYWYQQKSSQAPKLLFHYYDKDFNNEADTPDNFQSRRPNTSFCFLDIRSPGLGDTAMYLCATSMGLAGAYEQYFGPGTRLTVT.

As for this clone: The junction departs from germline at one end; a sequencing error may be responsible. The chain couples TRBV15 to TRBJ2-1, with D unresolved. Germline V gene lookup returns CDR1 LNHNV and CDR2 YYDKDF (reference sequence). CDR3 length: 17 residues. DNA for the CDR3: TGTGCCACCAGTAGAGATCCGTTTTCCAGCTCCTACAATGAGCAGTTCTTC. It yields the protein CATSRDPFSSSYNEQFF.

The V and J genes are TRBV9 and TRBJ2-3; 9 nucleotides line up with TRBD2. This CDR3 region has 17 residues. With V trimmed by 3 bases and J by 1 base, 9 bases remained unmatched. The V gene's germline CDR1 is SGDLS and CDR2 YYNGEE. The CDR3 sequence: CASSGVSGRGGTDTQYF. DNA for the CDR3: TGTGCCAGCAGCGGTGTTAGCGGGAGAGGGGGCACAGATACGCAGTATTTT.

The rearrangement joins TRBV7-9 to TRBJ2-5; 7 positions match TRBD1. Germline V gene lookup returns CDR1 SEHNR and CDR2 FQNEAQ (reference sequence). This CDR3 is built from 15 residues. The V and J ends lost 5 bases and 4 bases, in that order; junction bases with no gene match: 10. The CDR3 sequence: CASSTRQGGGETQYF. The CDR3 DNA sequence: TGTGCCAGCAGCACCAGACAGGGTGGCGGAGAGACCCAGTACTTC.

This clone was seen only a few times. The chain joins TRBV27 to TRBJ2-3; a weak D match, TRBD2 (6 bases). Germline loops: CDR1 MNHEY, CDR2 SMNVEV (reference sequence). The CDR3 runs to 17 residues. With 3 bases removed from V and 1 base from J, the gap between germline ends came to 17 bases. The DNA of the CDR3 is TGTGCCAGCAGTTTCCTTGGTAGCGGCCTTGGCACAGATACGCAGTATTTT. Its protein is CASSFLGSGLGTDTQYF.

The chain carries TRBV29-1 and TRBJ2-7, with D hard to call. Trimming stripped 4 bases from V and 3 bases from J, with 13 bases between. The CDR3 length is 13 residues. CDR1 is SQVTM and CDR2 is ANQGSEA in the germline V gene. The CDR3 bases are TGCAGCGTTGGTTGGCTAGGGATCTACGAGCAGTACTTC. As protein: CSVGWLGIYEQYF.

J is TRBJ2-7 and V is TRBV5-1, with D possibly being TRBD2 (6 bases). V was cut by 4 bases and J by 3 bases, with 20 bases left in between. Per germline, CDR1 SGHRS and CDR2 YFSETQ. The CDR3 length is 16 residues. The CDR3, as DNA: TGCGCCAGCAGCCCGAACCGGGCGGGACCTAACTACGAGCAGTACTTC. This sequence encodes CASSPNRAGPNYEQYF.

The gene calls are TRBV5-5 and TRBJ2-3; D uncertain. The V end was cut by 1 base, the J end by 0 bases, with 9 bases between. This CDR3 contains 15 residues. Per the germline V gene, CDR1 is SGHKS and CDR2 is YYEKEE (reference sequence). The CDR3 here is CASSLCLDSTDTQYF. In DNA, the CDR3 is TGTGCCAGCAGCTTGTGCCTCGATAGCACAGATACGCAGTATTTT.

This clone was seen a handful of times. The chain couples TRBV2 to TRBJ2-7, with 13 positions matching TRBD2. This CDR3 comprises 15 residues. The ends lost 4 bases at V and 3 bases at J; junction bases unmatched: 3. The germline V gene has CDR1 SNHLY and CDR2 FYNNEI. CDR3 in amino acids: CASSGRTSGSYEQYF. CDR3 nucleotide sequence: TGTGCCAGCAGTGGGCGGACTAGCGGGAGCTACGAGCAGTACTTC.

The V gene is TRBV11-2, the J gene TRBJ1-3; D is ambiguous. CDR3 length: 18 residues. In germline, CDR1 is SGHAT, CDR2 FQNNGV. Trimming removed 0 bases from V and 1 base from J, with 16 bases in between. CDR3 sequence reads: CASSLERIGPSSGNTIYF. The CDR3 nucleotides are TGTGCCAGCAGCTTAGAAAGGATCGGGCCCTCTTCTGGAAACACCATATATTTT.

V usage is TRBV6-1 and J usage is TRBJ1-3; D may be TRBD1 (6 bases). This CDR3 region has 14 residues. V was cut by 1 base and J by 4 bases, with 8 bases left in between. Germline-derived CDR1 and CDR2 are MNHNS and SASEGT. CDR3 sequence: CASSEVRGGNTIYF. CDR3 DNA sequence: TGTGCCAGCAGTGAAGTCAGGGGCGGAAACACCATATATTTT.

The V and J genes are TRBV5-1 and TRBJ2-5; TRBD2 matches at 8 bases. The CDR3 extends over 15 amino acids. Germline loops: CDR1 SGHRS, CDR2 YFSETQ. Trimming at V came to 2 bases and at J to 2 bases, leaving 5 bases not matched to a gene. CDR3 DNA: TGCGCCAGCAGCTTAGTAGCGGGGAAGCAAGAGACCCAGTACTTC. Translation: CASSLVAGKQETQYF. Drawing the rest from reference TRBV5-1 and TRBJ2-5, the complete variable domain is KAGVTQTPRYLIKTRGQQVTLSCSPISGHRSVSWYQQTPGQGLQFLFEYFSETQRNKGNFPGRFSGRQFSNSRSEMNVSTLELGDSALYLCASSLVAGKQETQYFGPGTRLLVL.

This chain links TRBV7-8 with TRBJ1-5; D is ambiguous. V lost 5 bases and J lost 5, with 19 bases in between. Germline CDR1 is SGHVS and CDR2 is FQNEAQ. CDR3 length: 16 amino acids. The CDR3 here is CASSQSVAPGDQPQHF. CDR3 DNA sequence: TGTGCCAGCAGCCAAAGCGTAGCCCCCGGGGATCAGCCCCAGCATTTT.

The CDR3 DNA reads TGTGCCAGCTCACGGGACAGGGCAAAAGGTCAGCCCCAGCATTTT. This encodes CASSRDRAKGQPQHF. This chain joins TRBV18 and TRBJ1-5; TRBD1 aligns across 9 bases. In germline, CDR1 is KGHSH, CDR2 LQKENI. V was pared by 4 bases and J by 6 bases, with 7 bases of the junction left unmatched. CDR3 length: 15 amino acids.

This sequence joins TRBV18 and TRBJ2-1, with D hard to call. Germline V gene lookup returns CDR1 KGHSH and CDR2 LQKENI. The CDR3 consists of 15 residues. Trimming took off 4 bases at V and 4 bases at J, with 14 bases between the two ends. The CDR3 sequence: CASSLSVATYNEQFF. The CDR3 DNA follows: TGTGCCAGCTCACTCTCCGTGGCCACGTACAATGAGCAGTTCTTC.

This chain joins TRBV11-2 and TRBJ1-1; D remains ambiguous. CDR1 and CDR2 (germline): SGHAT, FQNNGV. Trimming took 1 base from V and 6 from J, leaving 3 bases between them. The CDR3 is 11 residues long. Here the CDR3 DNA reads TGTGCCAGCAGCTTAGGGGCTGAAGCTTTCTTT. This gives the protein CASSLGAEAFF.

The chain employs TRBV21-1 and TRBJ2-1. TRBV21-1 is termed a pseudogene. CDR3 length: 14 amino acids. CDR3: CASKGRSSYNEQFF. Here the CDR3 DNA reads TGTGCCAGCAAAGGACGAAGCTCCTACAATGAGCAGTTCTTC.

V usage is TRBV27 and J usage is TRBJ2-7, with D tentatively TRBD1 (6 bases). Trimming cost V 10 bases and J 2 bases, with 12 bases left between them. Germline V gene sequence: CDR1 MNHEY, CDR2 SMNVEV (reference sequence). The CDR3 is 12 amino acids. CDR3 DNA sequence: TGTGCCACAGGGGTACTAACCTACGAGCAGTACTTC. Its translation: CATGVLTYEQYF.

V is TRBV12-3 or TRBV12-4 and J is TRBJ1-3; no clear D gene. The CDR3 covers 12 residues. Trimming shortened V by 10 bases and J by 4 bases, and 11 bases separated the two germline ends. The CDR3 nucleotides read TGTGCCACCCGAGGGATAGGAAACACCATATATTTT. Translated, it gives CATRGIGNTIYF.

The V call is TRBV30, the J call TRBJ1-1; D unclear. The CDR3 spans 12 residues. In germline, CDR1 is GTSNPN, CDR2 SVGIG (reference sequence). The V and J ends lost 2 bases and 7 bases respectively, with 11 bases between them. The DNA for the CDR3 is TGTGCCTGGAGTTCCCCGCCGGTTGAAGCTTTCTTT. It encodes CAWSSPPVEAFF.

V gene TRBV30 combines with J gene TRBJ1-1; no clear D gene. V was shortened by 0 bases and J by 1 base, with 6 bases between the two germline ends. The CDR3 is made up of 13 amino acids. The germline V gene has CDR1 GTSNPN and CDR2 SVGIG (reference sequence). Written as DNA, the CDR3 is TGTGCCTGGAGTGTGGAAGGGAACACTGAAGCTTTCTTT. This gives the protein CAWSVEGNTEAFF.

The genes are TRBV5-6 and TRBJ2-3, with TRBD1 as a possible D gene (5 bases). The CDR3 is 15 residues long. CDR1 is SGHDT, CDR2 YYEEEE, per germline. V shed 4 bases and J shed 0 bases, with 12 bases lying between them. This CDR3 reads CASSRRVLSTDTQYF. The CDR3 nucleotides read TGTGCCAGCAGCCGCAGGGTTTTGAGCACAGATACGCAGTATTTT.

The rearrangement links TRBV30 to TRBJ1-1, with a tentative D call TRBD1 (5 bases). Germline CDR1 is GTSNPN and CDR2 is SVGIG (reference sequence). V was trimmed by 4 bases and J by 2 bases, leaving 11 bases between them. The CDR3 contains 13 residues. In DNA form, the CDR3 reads TGTGCCTGGATGGGGGGAAAAAACACTGAAGCTTTCTTT. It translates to CAWMGGKNTEAFF.

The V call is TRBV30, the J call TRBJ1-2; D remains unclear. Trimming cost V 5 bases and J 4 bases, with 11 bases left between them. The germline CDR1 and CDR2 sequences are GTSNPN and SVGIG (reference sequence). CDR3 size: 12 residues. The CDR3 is CAWARSLYGYTF. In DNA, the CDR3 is TGTGCCTGGGCCAGGAGTCTCTATGGCTACACCTTC.